These T cell receptor beta chains were read from a single sample in a study of cytomegalovirus exposure and HLA in healthy donors. Clones were read by immunoSEQ multiplex PCR, and TCRdb kept only the in-frame ones, dropping some. The data hold about 200,000 clones, with about 80% observed a single time. Input material: PBMCs. These TCRs come from a woman aged 25 to 39 in good health and CMV-seropositive. Each CDR3 is given with its conserved first and last residue. The D gene is left open where the match is weak.

TRBJ1-2 | TRBV5-5 | TRBD1 | CASSLAPTGGSNYGYTF
TRBJ1-4 | TRBV7-9 | . | CASSPQGGKANEKLFF
TRBJ2-7 | TRBV7-9 | . | CASSLEGAVGSYEQYF
TRBJ2-6 | TRBV19 | . | CASSSTFQIPGANVLTF
TRBJ1-2 | TRBV4-1 | TRBD1 | CASSRSAQGATGYTF
TRBJ2-1 | TRBV29-1 | TRBD1 | CSVRTGAYNEQFF
TRBJ2-1 | TRBV9 | . | CASSPRRDPGDEQFF
TRBJ2-7 | TRBV7-8 | . | CASSPSLSYEQYF
TRBJ2-3 | TRBV15 | . | CATSRDGADTDTQYF
TRBJ2-1 | TRBV10-1 | TRBD1 | CASSEDRDRVYEQFF
TRBJ1-1 | TRBV7-2 | . | CASSSNRDTEAFF
. | TRBV6-1 | TRBD1 | CASRQGLLGEQYF
TRBJ1-6 | TRBV5-1 | . | CASSLGTADSPLHF
TRBJ2-2 | TRBV2 | . | CASQEAGTAGELFF
TRBJ2-7 | TRBV2 | . | CASSEVTRDYEQYF
TRBJ2-7 | TRBV4-1 | TRBD2 | CASSQVLAISYEQYF
TRBJ1-4 | TRBV5-1 | TRBD1 | CASSTGQYNEKLFF
TRBJ2-2 | TRBV4-3 | TRBD2 | CASSQELGLAFNTGELFF
TRBJ2-7 | TRBV18 | TRBD1 | CASSPLAGTGGYEQYF
TRBJ2-2 | TRBV9 | . | CASSAPREYNTGELFF
TRBJ1-4 | TRBV30 | . | CAWRAGVANEKLFF
TRBJ2-7 | TRBV28 | TRBD1 | CASSQTGGPVYEQYF
TRBJ1-5 | TRBV2 | . | CASGGPGGSQPQHF
TRBJ2-2 | TRBV6-6 | . | CASRDTNTGELFF
TRBJ2-1 | TRBV19 | TRBD2 | CASIGIPGLGYNEQFF
TRBJ1-1 | TRBV19 | TRBD1 | CASSIQDRGTEAFF
TRBJ2-3 | TRBV10-3 | . | CAISDSQGDTQYF
TRBJ1-4 | TRBV5-1 | . | CASSASGRTNEKLFF
TRBJ1-5 | TRBV6-6 | TRBD1 | CASSSTGGRNQPQHF
TRBJ1-5 | TRBV11-2 | . | CTSKPVNQPQHF
TRBJ2-7 | TRBV7-8 | . | CASSPGLFSDSGQYF
TRBJ1-5 | TRBV30 | TRBD1 | CAWRGQVSQPQHF
TRBJ1-5 | TRBV27 | . | CASSHGGGNQPQHF
TRBJ2-7 | TRBV29-1 | TRBD2 | CSVGKGGDEQYF
TRBJ2-7 | TRBV7-2 | TRBD1 | CASSLAGDRGSYEQYF
TRBJ2-7 | TRBV7-8 | . | CASSLEDSVSYEQYF
TRBJ2-2 | TRBV10-3 | TRBD2 | CAISAGLAGEYTGELFF
TRBJ2-7 | TRBV6-4 | TRBD2 | CASSDRPATAGGEQYF
TRBJ1-5 | TRBV4-1 | . | CASSQDPGWQGRPQHF
TRBJ1-2 | TRBV19 | TRBD1 | CASSIDLRGRQNGYTF
TRBJ2-7 | TRBV29-1 | . | CSGAKSSYEQYF
TRBJ2-1 | TRBV4-2 | . | CASSQDSQGWFF
TRBJ2-7 | TRBV9 | TRBD1 | CASSPRQGSTYEQYF
TRBJ1-1 | TRBV6-1 | . | CASRVQGNTEAFF
TRBJ2-1 | TRBV29-1 | TRBD1 | CSADRQGAGEQFF
TRBJ2-2 | TRBV11-3 | . | CASSLRTGELFF
TRBJ2-5 | TRBV29-1 | TRBD2 | CSAREAAINQEAQYF